This T cell receptor beta chain emerged from a study of OX40 agonist ivuxolimab in advanced cancers. Overall study context: Three partial responders included one hepatocellular carcinoma patient and two cutaneous melanoma patients.

Whole-study results and caveats: Not determined was the antigen specificity of the expanded peripheral T cells.

Here immunoSEQ multiplex PCR was the method, and the copy in TCRdb shows in-frame clones only, minus some. This sample has about 90,000 clones, with roughly 88% found just once. Note on this clone: Its antigen is as yet unknown.

Germline CDR1 MNHEY, CDR2 SMNVEV (reference sequence). Trimming stripped 11 bases from V and 0 bases from J, with 20 bases between. This CDR3 has 15 residues. The material was CD4+ or CD8+ T cells sorted from blood, obtained in a trial of the OX40 agonist ivuxolimab. The chain couples TRBV27 to TRBJ2-7; D unclear. The source of this sequence is an adult with an advanced solid tumor such as melanoma, head and neck, liver or kidney cancer. The CDR3 nucleotides read TGTGCCCGACCAAAAGGGTTTAGGGTCTCCTACGAGCAGTACTTC. It codes for CARPKGFRVSYEQYF.